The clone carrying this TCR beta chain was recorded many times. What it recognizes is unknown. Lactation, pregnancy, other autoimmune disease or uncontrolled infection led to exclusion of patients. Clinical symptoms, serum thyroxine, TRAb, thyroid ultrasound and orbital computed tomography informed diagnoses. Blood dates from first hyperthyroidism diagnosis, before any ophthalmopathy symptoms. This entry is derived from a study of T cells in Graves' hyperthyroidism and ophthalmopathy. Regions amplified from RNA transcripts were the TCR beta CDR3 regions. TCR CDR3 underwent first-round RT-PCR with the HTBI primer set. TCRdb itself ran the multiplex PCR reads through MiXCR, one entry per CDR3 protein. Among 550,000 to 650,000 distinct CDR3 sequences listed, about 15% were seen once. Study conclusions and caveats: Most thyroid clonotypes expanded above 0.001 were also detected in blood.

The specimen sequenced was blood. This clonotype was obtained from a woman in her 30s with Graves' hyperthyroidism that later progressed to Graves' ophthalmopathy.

The CDR3 reads CASCTSTGGYTF. The DNA of the CDR3 is TGTGCCAGCTGCACCTCCACGGGAGGCTACACCTTC. This chain joins TRBV2 and TRBJ1-2, with no clear D. Per the germline V gene, CDR1 is SNHLY and CDR2 is FYNNEI. The CDR3 extends over 12 amino acids. Trimming took off 8 bases at V and 8 bases at J, with 15 bases between the two ends.